The clone carrying this T cell receptor beta chain was recorded only once. Its matching antigen is unknown. This specimen comes from a study of memory CD4+ T cells and cytomegalovirus serostatus. Looking at the study overall: Donors were healthy Belgian adults, 9 CMV seropositive and 20 to 25 seronegative.

The germline V gene has CDR1 SGHNT and CDR2 YENEEA. The ends lost 1 base at V and 6 bases at J; junction bases unmatched: 2. There are 14 residues in the CDR3. The sort gate was single viable CD3+CD4+CD8-CD45RO+ cells for memory CD4+ T cells. General study points: Suggested: most of the CMV-linked TCR signature lies in CD4+ memory cells.

TCRdb's copy holds only in-frame clones and misses some; the assay was immunoSEQ multiplex PCR. In the table there are roughly 50,000 clones, more than 70% of which are singletons. The sample comprised memory CD4+ T cells from blood. The clonotype was recovered from an adult in good health and CMV-seronegative. Some clones in this sample may be carry-over from other donors' samples. The chain employs TRBV11-3 and TRBJ2-2; 7 nucleotides align to TRBD2. The CDR3 sequence is CASSLGGSPGELFF. The CDR3 nucleotides are TGTGCCAGCAGCTTAGGCGGGAGCCCCGGGGAGCTGTTTTTT.